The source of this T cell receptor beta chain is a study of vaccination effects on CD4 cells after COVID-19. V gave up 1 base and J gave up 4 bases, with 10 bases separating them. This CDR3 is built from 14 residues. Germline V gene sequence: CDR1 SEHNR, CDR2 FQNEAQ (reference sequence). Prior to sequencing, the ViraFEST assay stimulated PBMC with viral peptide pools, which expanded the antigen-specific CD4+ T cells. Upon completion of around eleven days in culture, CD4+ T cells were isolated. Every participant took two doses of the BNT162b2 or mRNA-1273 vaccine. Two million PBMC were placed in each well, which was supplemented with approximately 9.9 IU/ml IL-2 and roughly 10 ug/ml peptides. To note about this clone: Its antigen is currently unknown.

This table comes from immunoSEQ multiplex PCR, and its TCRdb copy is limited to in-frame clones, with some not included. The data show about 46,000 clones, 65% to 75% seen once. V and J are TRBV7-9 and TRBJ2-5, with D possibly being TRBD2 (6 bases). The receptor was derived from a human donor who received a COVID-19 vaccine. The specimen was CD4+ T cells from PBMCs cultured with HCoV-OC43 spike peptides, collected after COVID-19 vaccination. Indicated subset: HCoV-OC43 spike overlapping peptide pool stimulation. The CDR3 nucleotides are TGTGCCAGCAGCTTAGTTGGAGGGAGAGAGACCCAGTACTTC. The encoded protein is CASSLVGGRETQYF.